The clone carrying this T cell receptor beta chain was detected only a few times. Its antigen remains unknown. The data derive from a study of identical twins. Regarding the study as a whole: The study reached conclusions through statistical analysis that was cross-sectional, not following the same donors.

V shed 6 bases and J shed 0 bases, with 18 bases lying between them. The CDR3 has 16 amino acids. The V gene's germline CDR1 is MNHNS and CDR2 SASEGT. A universal primer site was added by template switching, and unique molecular identifiers were carried by the cDNA. TCRdb reprocessed the 5' RACE reads via MiXCR and lists one record per CDR3 protein. This table has approximately 410,000 distinct CDR3 sequences, around 18% appearing once. Sequencing used naive T cells sorted from blood. The TCR comes from a man aged 45-60 years in good health. V is TRBV6-1 and J is TRBJ2-7; a possible D gene is TRBD1 (6 bases). The CDR3 is CASSGAGTQSSYEQYF. The CDR3 DNA reads as TGTGCCAGCAGCGGGGCCGGGACACAGAGCTCCTACGAGCAGTACTTC.